A single sample gave rise to the 8 T cell receptor beta chains below, sequenced in a study of blood T cell repertoires in COVID-19. Sequencing used immunoSEQ multiplex PCR; TCRdb keeps in-frame clones, though not all of them. The sample consists of roughly 200,000 clones, about 85% of them appearing once. Sequencing used peripheral blood. Receptor source: a woman aged 80 or older with active or convalescent COVID-19.

This clone came up a few times. CDR3 region: CASSPTVLSNQPQHF. CDR3 DNA sequence: TGCGCCAGCAGCCCGACAGTTCTTAGCAATCAGCCCCAGCATTTT. V and J are TRBV4-1 and TRBJ1-5; perhaps TRBD1 as D (5 bases). V lost 4 bases, J lost 0 bases, and 10 bases lay in between. Germline V gene data show CDR1 as MGHRA and CDR2 as YSYEKL. The CDR3 is 15 amino acids.

The CDR3 bases are TGTGCCAGCAGCCCCAGGGGACAGGGGGCGAGTTATCTCACTGGCTACACCTTC. Encoded protein: CASSPRGQGASYLTGYTF. The chain employs TRBV7-8 and TRBJ1-2; TRBD1 matches at 12 bases. V gave up 5 bases and J gave up 7 bases; unmatched junction bases: 17. CDR1 and CDR2 (germline): SGHVS, FQNEAQ. This CDR3 contains 18 residues.

The chain links TRBV6-4 to TRBJ2-3; 16 bases are a match to TRBD2. The CDR3 runs 17 residues. The germline CDR1 and CDR2 sequences are MRHNA and SNTAGT. V was clipped by 6 bases and J by 4 bases; unmatched bases: 7. CDR3 DNA sequence: TGTGCCAGCAGGACCGGGACTAGCGGGGGGGCTCCAGATACGCAGTATTTT. Its translation: CASRTGTSGGAPDTQYF.

V usage is TRBV12-3 or TRBV12-4 and J usage is TRBJ1-4; D perhaps matches TRBD1 (5 bases). The V end lost 3 bases, the J end lost 7 bases, and 9 bases lay between the germline ends. CDR3 length: 13 amino acids. In DNA form, the CDR3 reads TGTGCCAGCAGTTTTCAGGGAGGTGAAAAACTGTTTTTT. Protein: CASSFQGGEKLFF.

This chain joins TRBV3-1 (or the pseudogene TRBV3-2) and TRBJ2-7; D is possibly TRBD1 (5 bases). CDR1 is LGHDT, CDR2 YNNKEL, per germline (reference sequence). The V end was cut by 1 base, the J end by 3 bases, with 7 bases between. The CDR3 length is 13 residues. CDR3 coding DNA: TGTGCCAGCAGCCAAGGGCAGGGCTACGAGCAGTACTTC. This gives the protein CASSQGQGYEQYF.

This chain connects TRBV15 to TRBJ2-1; tentative D call: TRBD2 (5 bases). V shed 5 bases and J shed 2 bases, with 13 bases lying between them. This CDR3 comprises 15 residues. Per the germline V gene, CDR1 is LNHNV and CDR2 is YYDKDF (reference sequence). The CDR3 spells CATSGRGETYNEQFF. CDR3 bases: TGTGCCACCAGCGGCCGGGGAGAGACCTACAATGAGCAGTTCTTC.

As for this clone: The sample has other DNA sequences that encode this CDR3 too. This chain's CDR3 is CAISGTSGGADTQYF. For the CDR3, the DNA is TGTGCCATCAGTGGGACTAGCGGGGGGGCAGATACGCAGTATTTT. The chain links TRBV10-3 to TRBJ2-3; 15 positions agree with TRBD2. This CDR3 is 15 amino acids long. CDR1 is ENHRY, CDR2 SYGVKD, per germline. The V segment lost 4 bases and the J segment 4 bases; nucleotides outside the gene matches: 0.

This clone was recorded once. This chain links TRBV15 with TRBJ1-5, with 9 bases fitting TRBD1. This CDR3 contains 16 residues. Germline CDR1 is LNHNV and CDR2 is YYDKDF (reference sequence). V lost 0 bases, J lost 9 bases, and 9 bases stayed unmatched. As DNA, the CDR3 is TGTGCCACCAGCAGAGATTCCGGGACAGGGCGTCCGCCCCAGCATTTT. It translates to CATSRDSGTGRPPQHF.